A single sample is the source of the 21 T cell receptor beta chains below, sequenced in a study of CD8+ T cells in alopecia areata. Stated treatment: oral pan-JAK inhibitor, 5-10 mg twice daily. RNA was isolated and reverse transcribed to cDNA, the sequencing template. Only in-frame clones appear in the TCRdb table, and some are missing; sequencing was by immunoSEQ multiplex PCR. The sample consists of around 100,000 clones, about 61% of them appearing once. This sample comprised CD8+ T cells sorted from blood, obtained at approximately week 60, from a patient treated with tofacitinib. These TCRs come from a human donor with alopecia areata.

DNA of the CDR3: TGTGCCTGGAGTGTACGACTGAATTACGAGCAGTACTTC. This sequence encodes CAWSVRLNYEQYF. J is TRBJ2-7 and V is TRBV30; D not resolved. V was trimmed by 0 bases and J by 4 bases, leaving 10 bases between them. Germline CDR1 reads GTSNPN; CDR2 reads SVGIG (reference sequence). There are 13 residues in the CDR3. The variable domain in full, completed from reference TRBV30 and TRBJ2-7, reads SQTIHQWPATLVQPVGSPLSLECTVEGTSNPNLYWYRQAAGRGLQLLFYSVGIGQISSEVPQNLSASRPQDRQFILSSKKLLLSDSGFYLCAWSVRLNYEQYFGPGTRLTVT.

This clone appeared a single time. The chain is built from TRBV5-1 and TRBJ1-5, with 9 bases aligning to TRBD1. Losses at the gene ends were 3 bases for V and 7 bases for J; bases not matched to a gene: 11. Germline-derived CDR1 and CDR2 are SGHRS and YFSETQ. The CDR3 is 16 amino acids. The CDR3, as DNA: TGCGCCAGCAGCTCGCCCGGGACAGGGAACCGGCAGCCCCAGCATTTT. This sequence encodes CASSSPGTGNRQPQHF.

The sample holds a few counts of this clone. The chain joins TRBV13 to TRBJ2-3; D possibly corresponds to TRBD2 (5 bases). Trimming took 1 base from V and 1 from J, leaving 9 bases between them. The CDR3 spans 15 residues. The germline CDR1 and CDR2 sequences are PRHDT and FYEKMQ (reference sequence). The CDR3 DNA reads as TGTGCCAGCAGCTTAGACCGGGGTGGCACAGATACGCAGTATTTT. Its protein is CASSLDRGGTDTQYF.

The rearrangement uses TRBV25-1 and TRBJ1-2; perhaps TRBD1 as D (6 bases). Germline V gene sequence: CDR1 MGHDK, CDR2 SYGVNS. V gave up 2 bases and J gave up 3 bases, with 13 bases separating them. The CDR3 runs to 15 residues. The CDR3 loop reads CASSEGAGAYYGYTF. The CDR3 nucleotides read TGTGCCAGCAGTGAAGGTGCAGGGGCTTACTATGGCTACACCTTC.

CDR3 DNA: TGCAGCGTTGAGGGTCCCACGTCGGCCTACGAGCAGTACTTC. It translates to CSVEGPTSAYEQYF. The V and J genes are TRBV29-1 and TRBJ2-5; D gene unclear. Near its end, the DNA agrees better with TRBJ2-7, so the J call may be wrong. CDR1 and CDR2 (germline): SQVTM, ANQGSEA. This CDR3 has 14 amino acids.

Concerning this clone itself: One junction end disagrees with the germline gene, perhaps due to a read error. The chain couples TRBV7-7 to TRBJ1-4; D unresolved. The CDR3 has 14 amino acids. Germline V CDR1 and CDR2: SSHAT, FNYEAQ (reference sequence). CDR3 amino acids: CASSSGGTNEKLFF. In DNA form, the CDR3 reads TGTGCTAGCAGCTCAGGAGGTACTAATGAAAAACTGTTTTTT.

This clone has only a few counts. CDR3 sequence (DNA): TGTGCCAGCAGTGAAACGGCGGGGGGGCCAGATACGCAGTATTTT. Protein product: CASSETAGGPDTQYF. This sequence joins TRBV6-4 and TRBJ2-3, with 9 bases identical to TRBD2. The CDR3 contains 15 residues. The V segment lost 3 bases and the J segment 4 bases; nucleotides outside the gene matches: 5. Germline lookup yields CDR1 MRHNA and CDR2 SNTAGT.

V is TRBV13 and J is TRBJ1-2; no clear D. In germline, CDR1 is PRHDT, CDR2 FYEKMQ (reference sequence). V was cut by 0 bases and J by 4 bases, with 12 bases left in between. This CDR3 region has 15 residues. This CDR3 is CASSLGQEDRYGYTF. In DNA, the CDR3 is TGTGCCAGCAGCTTAGGGCAGGAGGACCGCTATGGCTACACCTTC. The whole variable domain, filled in from reference TRBV13 and TRBJ1-2, reads AAGVIQSPRHLIKEKRETATLKCYPIPRHDTVYWYQQGPGQDPQFLISFYEKMQSDKGSIPDRFSAQQFSDYHSELNMSSLELGDSALYFCASSLGQEDRYGYTFGSGTRLTVV.

This chain uses TRBV14 with TRBJ1-6; D ambiguous. CDR1 and CDR2 from the germline V gene are SGHDN and FVKESK. The CDR3 runs to 13 residues. The V and J ends lost 3 bases and 10 bases respectively, with 10 bases between them. The CDR3 loop reads CASSHGEKSPLHF. The CDR3 DNA follows: TGTGCCAGCAGCCACGGGGAAAAATCACCCCTCCACTTT.

This clone showed up just a few times. The chain links TRBV19 to TRBJ2-7; D is undetermined. The V end was cut by 4 bases, the J end by 3 bases, with 10 bases between. This CDR3 has 13 amino acids. Germline V gene lookup returns CDR1 LNHDA and CDR2 SQIVND (reference sequence). In DNA, the CDR3 is TGTGCCAGTAGTACGACCCCAAACTACGAGCAGTACTTC. Amino acid sequence: CASSTTPNYEQYF.

V gene TRBV29-1 combines with J gene TRBJ2-1; 10 nucleotides agree with TRBD2. The CDR3 is 15 amino acids. Germline V CDR1 and CDR2: SQVTM, ANQGSEA. The V segment lost 7 bases and the J segment 6 bases; nucleotides outside the gene matches: 12. Written as DNA, the CDR3 is TGCAGCGGTTCAAGGGCTAGCGGGGGTGGCAATGAGCAGTTCTTC. Protein: CSGSRASGGGNEQFF.

The genes are TRBV5-1 and TRBJ2-1, with D perhaps matching TRBD2 (6 bases). V was trimmed by 0 bases and J by 9 bases, leaving 10 bases between them. The CDR3 is made up of 13 amino acids. CDR1 SGHRS and CDR2 YFSETQ come from the germline V gene. CDR3 nucleotides: TGCGCCAGCAGCTTGGAAGGGCGGGGTGAGCAGTTCTTC. Translation: CASSLEGRGEQFF.

This clone was recorded a few times. The chain couples TRBV2 to TRBJ2-1; TRBD2 matches 9 bases. The CDR3 runs to 18 residues. The germline gives CDR1 SNHLY, CDR2 FYNNEI. The ends lost 3 bases at V and 1 base at J; junction bases unmatched: 10. CDR3 residues: CASSDGVSGGYSYNEQFF. The CDR3 DNA reads TGTGCCAGCAGTGATGGGGTTAGCGGGGGATATTCCTACAATGAGCAGTTCTTC. Full variable domain (missing parts from reference TRBV2 and TRBJ2-1): EPEVTQTPSHQVTQMGQEVILRCVPISNHLYFYWYRQILGQKVEFLVSFYNNEISEKSEIFDDQFSVERPDGSNFTLKIRSTKLEDSAMYFCASSDGVSGGYSYNEQFFGPGTRLTVL.

The V and J genes are TRBV11-2 and TRBJ2-3, with 7 bases aligning to TRBD2. V lost 5 bases to trimming and J lost 1 base; unmatched junction nucleotides: 15. The CDR3 is 18 residues long. Germline V gene sequence: CDR1 SGHAT, CDR2 FQNNGV. CDR3 DNA: TGTGCCAGCAGCCTGGAGTCTGGGGGGGTGGTAGGCACAGATACGCAGTATTTT. Protein: CASSLESGGVVGTDTQYF.

J is TRBJ1-4 and V is TRBV4-1; D is perhaps TRBD1 (5 bases). V lost 1 base and J lost 7, with 10 bases in between. CDR3 length: 14 amino acids. From germline, CDR1 is MGHRA and CDR2 YSYEKL. In DNA form, the CDR3 reads TGCGCCAGCAGCCAAGTGGCCGGGACTGAAAAACTGTTTTTT. This codes for CASSQVAGTEKLFF.

This chain connects TRBV7-9 to TRBJ1-5, with D possibly being TRBD1 (5 bases). V was shortened by 5 bases and J by 3 bases, with 17 bases between the two germline ends. The germline V gene encodes CDR1 SEHNR and CDR2 FQNEAQ (reference sequence). The CDR3 consists of 16 residues. This CDR3 is CASSPPGPPANQPQHF. The DNA for the CDR3 is TGTGCCAGCAGCCCCCCGGGACCGCCCGCCAATCAGCCCCAGCATTTT. Drawing the rest from reference TRBV7-9 and TRBJ1-5, the complete variable domain is DTGVSQNPRHKITKRGQNVTFRCDPISEHNRLYWYRQTLGQGPEFLTYFQNEAQLEKSRLLSDRFSAERPKGSFSTLEIQRTEQGDSAMYLCASSPPGPPANQPQHFGDGTRLSIL.

This clone was detected a few times. V and J are TRBV29-1 and TRBJ2-1; D possibly corresponds to TRBD1 (6 bases). CDR3 size: 11 residues. In germline, CDR1 is SQVTM, CDR2 ANQGSEA. V was shortened by 7 bases and J by 5 bases, with 9 bases between the two germline ends. CDR3 amino acids: CSARGNNEQFF. Written as DNA, the CDR3 is TGCAGCGCGAGGGGGAACAATGAGCAGTTCTTC.

The V call is TRBV4-1, the J call TRBJ2-7; 7 bases map to TRBD2. V lost 0 bases, J lost 0 bases, and 11 bases stayed unmatched. The germline gives CDR1 MGHRA, CDR2 YSYEKL. The CDR3 covers 18 residues. The CDR3 sequence is CASSQEFERGLSSYEQYF. The CDR3 nucleotides read TGCGCCAGCAGCCAAGAGTTTGAGCGGGGCCTAAGCTCCTACGAGCAGTACTTC.

The chain is built from TRBV13 and TRBJ2-1; a weak D match, TRBD2 (5 bases). CDR1 and CDR2 (germline): PRHDT, FYEKMQ (reference sequence). The V gene lost 5 bases and the J gene lost 4 bases, with 9 bases spanning the gap. The CDR3 covers 13 residues. CDR3 region: CASSPGRYNEQFF. In DNA form, the CDR3 reads TGTGCCAGCAGCCCGGGGAGATACAATGAGCAGTTCTTC.

The rearrangement uses TRBV30 and TRBJ1-2; D is perhaps TRBD1 (6 bases). Germline loops: CDR1 GTSNPN, CDR2 SVGIG (reference sequence). This CDR3 region has 12 residues. V was pared by 3 bases and J by 5 bases, with 10 bases between. The CDR3: CAWSGTLYGYTF. CDR3 sequence (DNA): TGTGCCTGGAGCGGGACACTATATGGCTACACCTTC.

This chain uses TRBV25-1 with TRBJ1-1, with D possibly TRBD1 on 5 matching bases. V lost 9 bases, J lost 1 base, and 18 bases lay in between. Germline V gene data show CDR1 as MGHDK and CDR2 as SYGVNS. The CDR3 runs 15 residues. CDR3: CASSVEGQGNTEAFF. CDR3 sequence (DNA): TGTGCCAGTTCGGTGGAGGGGCAGGGGAACACTGAAGCTTTCTTT. Drawing the rest from reference TRBV25-1 and TRBJ1-1, the complete variable domain is EADIYQTPRYLVIGTGKKITLECSQTMGHDKMYWYQQDPGMELHLIHYSYGVNSTEKGDLSSESTVSRIRTEHFPLTLESARPSHTSQYLCASSVEGQGNTEAFFGQGTRLTVV.